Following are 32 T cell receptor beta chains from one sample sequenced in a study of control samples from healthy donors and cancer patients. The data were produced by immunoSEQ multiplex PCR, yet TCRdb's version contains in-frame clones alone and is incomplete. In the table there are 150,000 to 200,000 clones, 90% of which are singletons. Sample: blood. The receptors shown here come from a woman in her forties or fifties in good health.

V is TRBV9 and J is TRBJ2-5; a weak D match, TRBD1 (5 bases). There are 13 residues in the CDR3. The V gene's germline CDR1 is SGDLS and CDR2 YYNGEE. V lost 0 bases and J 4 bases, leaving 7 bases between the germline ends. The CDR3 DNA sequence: TGTGCCAGCAGCGTAGTAGGGGTAGAGACCCAGTACTTC. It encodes CASSVVGVETQYF.

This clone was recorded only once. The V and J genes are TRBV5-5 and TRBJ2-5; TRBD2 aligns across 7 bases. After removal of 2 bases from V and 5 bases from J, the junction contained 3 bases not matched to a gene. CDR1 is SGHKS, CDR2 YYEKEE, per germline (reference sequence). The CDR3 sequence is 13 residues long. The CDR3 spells CASSFNGRETQYF. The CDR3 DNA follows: TGTGCCAGCAGCTTCAACGGGAGGGAGACCCAGTACTTC.

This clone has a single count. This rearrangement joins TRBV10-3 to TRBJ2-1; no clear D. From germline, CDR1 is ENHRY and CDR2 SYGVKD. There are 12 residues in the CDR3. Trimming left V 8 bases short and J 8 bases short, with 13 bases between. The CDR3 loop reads CAIWRGSDEQFF. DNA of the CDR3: TGTGCCATCTGGAGAGGTAGTGATGAGCAGTTCTTC.

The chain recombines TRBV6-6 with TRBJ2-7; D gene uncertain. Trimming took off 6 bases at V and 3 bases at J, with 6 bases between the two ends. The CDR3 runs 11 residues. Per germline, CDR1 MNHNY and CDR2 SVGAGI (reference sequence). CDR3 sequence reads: CASSRNYEQYF. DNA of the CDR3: TGTGCCAGCAGCCGAAACTACGAGCAGTACTTC.

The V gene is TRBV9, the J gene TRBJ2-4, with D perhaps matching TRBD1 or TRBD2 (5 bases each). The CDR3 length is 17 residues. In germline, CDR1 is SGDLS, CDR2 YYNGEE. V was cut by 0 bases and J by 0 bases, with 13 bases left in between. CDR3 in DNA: TGTGCCAGCAGCGTAGCCGGGGCGGATATAGCCAAAAACATTCAGTACTTC. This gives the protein CASSVAGADIAKNIQYF.

CDR3 DNA sequence: TGTGCCAGCTCACCACCTAGCGGGACCAGTCTGGACCAGTACTTC. The encoded protein is CASSPPSGTSLDQYF. The gene calls are TRBV18 and TRBJ2-5; 8 nucleotides agree with TRBD2. This CDR3 has 15 amino acids. The germline V gene encodes CDR1 KGHSH and CDR2 LQKENI. The V and J ends lost 0 bases and 10 bases, in that order; junction bases with no gene match: 10.

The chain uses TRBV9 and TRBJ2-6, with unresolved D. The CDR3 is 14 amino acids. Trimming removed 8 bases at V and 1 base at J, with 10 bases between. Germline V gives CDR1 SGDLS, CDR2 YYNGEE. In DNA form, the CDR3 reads TGTGCCAGTTCTAGGATTTCTGGGGCCAACGTCCTGACTTTC. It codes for CASSRISGANVLTF.

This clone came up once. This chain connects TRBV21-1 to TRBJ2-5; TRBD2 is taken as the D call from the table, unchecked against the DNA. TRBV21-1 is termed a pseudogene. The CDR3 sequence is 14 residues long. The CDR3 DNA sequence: TGTGCCAGCAGCAAAAGTGACTACCAAGAGACCCAGTACTTC. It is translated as CASSKSDYQETQYF.

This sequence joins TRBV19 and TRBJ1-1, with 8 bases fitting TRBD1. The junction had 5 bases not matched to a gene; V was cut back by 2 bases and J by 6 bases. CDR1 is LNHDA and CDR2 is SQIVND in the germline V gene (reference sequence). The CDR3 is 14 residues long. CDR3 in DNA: TGTGCCAGTAGTATAACCCAGGGGGCGGCTGAAGCTTTCTTT. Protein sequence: CASSITQGAAEAFF.

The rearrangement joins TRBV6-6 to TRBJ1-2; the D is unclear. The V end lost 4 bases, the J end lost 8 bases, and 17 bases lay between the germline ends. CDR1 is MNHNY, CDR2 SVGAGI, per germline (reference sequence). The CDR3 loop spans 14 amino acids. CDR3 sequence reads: CASSLSRRVEGYTF. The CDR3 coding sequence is TGTGCCAGCAGTTTAAGTAGGAGGGTCGAAGGCTACACCTTC.

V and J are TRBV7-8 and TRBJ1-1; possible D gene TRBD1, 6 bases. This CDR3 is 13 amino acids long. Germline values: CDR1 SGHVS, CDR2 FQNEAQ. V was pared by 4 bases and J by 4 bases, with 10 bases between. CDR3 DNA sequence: TGTGCCAGCAGCTACAGGGACCCCACTGAAGCTTTCTTT. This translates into CASSYRDPTEAFF.

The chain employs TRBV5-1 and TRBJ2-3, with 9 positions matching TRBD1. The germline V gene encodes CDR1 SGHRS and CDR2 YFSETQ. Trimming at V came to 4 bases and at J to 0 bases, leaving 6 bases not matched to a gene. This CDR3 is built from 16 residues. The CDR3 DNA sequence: TGCGCCAGCAGCCCCGGACAGGGGACTAGCACAGATACGCAGTATTTT. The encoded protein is CASSPGQGTSTDTQYF.

The CDR3 DNA reads TGTGCCAGCTCACCAGAACGGATTAATCAGCCCCAGCATTTT. Translating it yields CASSPERINQPQHF. V gene TRBV18 combines with J gene TRBJ1-5; D not resolved. The CDR3 spans 14 residues. CDR1 and CDR2 (germline): KGHSH, LQKENI. V lost 2 bases, J lost 4 bases, and 9 bases lay in between.

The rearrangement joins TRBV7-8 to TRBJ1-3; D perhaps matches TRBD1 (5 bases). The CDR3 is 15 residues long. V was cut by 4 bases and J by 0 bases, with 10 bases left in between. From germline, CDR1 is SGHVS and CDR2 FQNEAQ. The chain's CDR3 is CASSSSRVSGNTIYF. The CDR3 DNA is TGTGCCAGCAGCTCTAGCAGGGTCTCTGGAAACACCATATATTTT.

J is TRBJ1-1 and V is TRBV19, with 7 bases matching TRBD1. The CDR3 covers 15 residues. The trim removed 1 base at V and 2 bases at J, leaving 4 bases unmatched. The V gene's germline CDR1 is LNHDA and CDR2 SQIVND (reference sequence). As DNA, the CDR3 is TGTGCCAGTAGTATAGGGGGGACAGTTAACACTGAAGCTTTCTTT. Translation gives CASSIGGTVNTEAFF.

The CDR3 spells CASRTTGVPGNTIYF. The CDR3 DNA is TGTGCCAGCAGAACAACAGGGGTTCCTGGAAACACCATATATTTT. The V call is TRBV7-8, the J call TRBJ1-3; 7 positions agree with TRBD1. CDR1 SGHVS and CDR2 FQNEAQ come from the germline V gene. Trimming cost V 6 bases and J 2 bases; bases outside gene matches: 7. This CDR3 has 15 amino acids.

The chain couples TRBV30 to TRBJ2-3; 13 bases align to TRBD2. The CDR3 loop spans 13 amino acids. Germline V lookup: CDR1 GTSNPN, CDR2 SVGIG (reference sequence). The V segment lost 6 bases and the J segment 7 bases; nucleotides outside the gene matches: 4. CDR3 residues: CACRTSGSNTQYF. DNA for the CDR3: TGTGCCTGTAGGACTAGCGGGAGTAATACGCAGTATTTT.

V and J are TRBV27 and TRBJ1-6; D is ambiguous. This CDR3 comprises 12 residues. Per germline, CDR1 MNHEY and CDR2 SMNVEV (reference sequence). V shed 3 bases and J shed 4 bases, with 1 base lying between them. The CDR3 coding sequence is TGTGCCAGCAGTTTTTATAATTCACCCCTCCACTTT. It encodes CASSFYNSPLHF.

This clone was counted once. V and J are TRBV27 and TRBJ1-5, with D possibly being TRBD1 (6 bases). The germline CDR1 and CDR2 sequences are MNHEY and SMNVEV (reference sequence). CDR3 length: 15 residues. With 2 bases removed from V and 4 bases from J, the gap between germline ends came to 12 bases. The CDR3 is CASSLQGRRNQPQHF. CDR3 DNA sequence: TGTGCCAGCAGTTTACAGGGGCGCCGTAATCAGCCCCAGCATTTT.

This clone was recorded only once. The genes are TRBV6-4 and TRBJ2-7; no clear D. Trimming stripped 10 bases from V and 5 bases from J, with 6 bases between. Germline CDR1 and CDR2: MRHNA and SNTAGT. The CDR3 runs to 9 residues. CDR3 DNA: TGTGCCACCCCTAACGAGCAGTACTTC. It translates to CATPNEQYF.

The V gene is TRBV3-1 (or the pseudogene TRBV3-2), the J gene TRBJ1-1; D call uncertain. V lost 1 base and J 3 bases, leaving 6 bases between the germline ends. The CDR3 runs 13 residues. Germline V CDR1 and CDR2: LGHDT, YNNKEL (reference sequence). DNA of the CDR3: TGTGCCAGCAGCCAAGTTTCGTACACTGAAGCTTTCTTT. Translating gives CASSQVSYTEAFF.

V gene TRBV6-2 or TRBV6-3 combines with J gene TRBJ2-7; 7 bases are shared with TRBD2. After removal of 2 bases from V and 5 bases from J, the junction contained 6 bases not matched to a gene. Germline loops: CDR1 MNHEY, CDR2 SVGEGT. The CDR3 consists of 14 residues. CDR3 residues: CASSYVAGVNEQYF. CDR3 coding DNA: TGTGCCAGCAGTTACGTGGCGGGAGTCAACGAGCAGTACTTC.

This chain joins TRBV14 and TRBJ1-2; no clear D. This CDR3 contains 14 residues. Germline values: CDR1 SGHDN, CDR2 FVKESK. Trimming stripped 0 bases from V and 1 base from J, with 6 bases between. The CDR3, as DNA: TGTGCCAGCAGCCAAGATCCGGATAACTATGGCTACACCTTC. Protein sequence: CASSQDPDNYGYTF.

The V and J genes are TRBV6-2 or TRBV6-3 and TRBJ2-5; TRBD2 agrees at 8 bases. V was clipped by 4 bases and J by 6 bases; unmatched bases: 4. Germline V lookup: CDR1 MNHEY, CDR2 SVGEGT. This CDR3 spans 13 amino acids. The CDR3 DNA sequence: TGTGCCAGCAGTTCAGGGACTAGGCAGACCCAGTACTTC. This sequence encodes CASSSGTRQTQYF.

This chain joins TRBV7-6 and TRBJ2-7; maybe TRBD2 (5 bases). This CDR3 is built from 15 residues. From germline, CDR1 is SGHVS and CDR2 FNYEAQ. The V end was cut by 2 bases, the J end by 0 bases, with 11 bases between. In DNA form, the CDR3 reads TGTGCCAGCAGCTTATTCTCGGGGAGCTCCTACGAGCAGTACTTC. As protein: CASSLFSGSSYEQYF.

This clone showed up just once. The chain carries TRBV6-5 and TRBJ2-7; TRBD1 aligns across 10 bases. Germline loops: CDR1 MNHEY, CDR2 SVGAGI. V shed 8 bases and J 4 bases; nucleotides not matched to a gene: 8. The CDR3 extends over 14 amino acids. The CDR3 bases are TGTGCCAGCCCTTGGACAGGGGGGGAATACGAGCAGTACTTC. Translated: CASPWTGGEYEQYF.

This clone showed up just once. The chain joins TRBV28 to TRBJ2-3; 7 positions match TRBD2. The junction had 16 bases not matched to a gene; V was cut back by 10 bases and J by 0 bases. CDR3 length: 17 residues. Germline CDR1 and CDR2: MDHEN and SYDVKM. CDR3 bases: TGTGCCACCGGGCCAGCGGGGAGATTCACTAGCACAGATACGCAGTATTTT. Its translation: CATGPAGRFTSTDTQYF.

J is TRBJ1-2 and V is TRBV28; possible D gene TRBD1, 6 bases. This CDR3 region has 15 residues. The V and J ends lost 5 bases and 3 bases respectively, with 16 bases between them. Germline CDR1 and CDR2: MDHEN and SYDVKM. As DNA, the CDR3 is TGTGCCAGCAGTCCCCACCCGGACAGAGACTATGGCTACACCTTC. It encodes CASSPHPDRDYGYTF.

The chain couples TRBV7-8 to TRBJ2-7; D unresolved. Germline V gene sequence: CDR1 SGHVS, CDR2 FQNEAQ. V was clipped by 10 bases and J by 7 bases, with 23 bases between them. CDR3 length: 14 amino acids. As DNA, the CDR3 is TGTGCCACCTCAGCCCGTACGAAGATCGGGGAGCAGTACTTC. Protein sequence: CATSARTKIGEQYF. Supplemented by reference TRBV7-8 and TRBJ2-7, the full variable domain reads GAGVSQSPRYKVAKRGQDVALRCDPISGHVSLFWYQQALGQGPEFLTYFQNEAQLDKSGLPSDRFFAERPEGSVSTLKIQRTQQEDSAVYLCATSARTKIGEQYFGPGTRLTVT.

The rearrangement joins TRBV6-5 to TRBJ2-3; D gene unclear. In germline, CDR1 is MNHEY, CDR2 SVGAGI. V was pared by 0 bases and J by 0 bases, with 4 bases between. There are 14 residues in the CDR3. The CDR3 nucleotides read TGTGCCAGCAGTTACTCAGCTAGCACAGATACGCAGTATTTT. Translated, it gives CASSYSASTDTQYF.

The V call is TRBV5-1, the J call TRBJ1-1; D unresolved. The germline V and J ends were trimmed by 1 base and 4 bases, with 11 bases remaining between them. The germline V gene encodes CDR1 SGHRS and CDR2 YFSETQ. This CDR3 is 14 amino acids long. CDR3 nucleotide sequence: TGCGCCAGCAGCTTGTTGCCGGGCCCCACTGAAGCTTTCTTT. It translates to CASSLLPGPTEAFF.

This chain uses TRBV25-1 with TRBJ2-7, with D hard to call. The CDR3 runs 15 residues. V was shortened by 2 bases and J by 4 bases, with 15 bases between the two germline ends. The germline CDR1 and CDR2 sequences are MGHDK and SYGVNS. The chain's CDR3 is CASSERLRKNYEQYF. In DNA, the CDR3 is TGTGCCAGCAGTGAACGACTGAGGAAGAATTACGAGCAGTACTTC.